One sample yielded the 27 T cell receptor beta chains listed below, sequenced in a study of CD8 T cells in Susac syndrome. Reverse transcription of roughly 0.5 to 1 ug RNA was carried out with random hexamers. TCRdb independently ran MiXCR on the immunoSEQ multiplex PCR reads; one entry per CDR3 protein. The repertoire includes 300,000 or so distinct CDR3 sequences, approximately 90% of them detected once, and roughly 0.059% sits in the top ten. Sequences were obtained from CD4+ T cells from PBMCs. These receptors were taken from a human donor with multiple sclerosis.

The chain couples TRBV3-1 to TRBJ2-7; D unclear. V was shortened by 1 base and J by 2 bases, with 12 bases between the two germline ends. Germline V gene lookup returns CDR1 LGHDT and CDR2 YNNKEL (reference sequence). The CDR3 length is 15 residues. In nucleotides, the CDR3 is TGTGCCAGCAGCCAAGGTGCCTCCCGGACCTACGAGCAGTACTTC. As protein: CASSQGASRTYEQYF.

The V gene is TRBV20-1, the J gene TRBJ2-7, with TRBD1 matching over 12 bases. CDR3 length: 15 amino acids. Per the germline V gene, CDR1 is DFQATT and CDR2 is SNEGSKA (reference sequence). The CDR3 coding sequence is TGCAGCGTGCCGGGACAGGGGGCCCTCCGGGGTGAGCAGTACTTC. It encodes CSVPGQGALRGEQYF.

The chain joins TRBV9 to TRBJ2-5, with 8 nucleotides matching TRBD1. J was trimmed by 5 bases and V by 3 bases; bases with no gene match: 15. The CDR3 has 17 amino acids. Germline V gene sequence: CDR1 SGDLS, CDR2 YYNGEE. DNA of the CDR3: TGTGCCAGCAGCGCCAACCAGGGGGCAGGGAGGACGGAGACCCAGTACTTC. Amino acids: CASSANQGAGRTETQYF.

The V and J genes are TRBV18 and TRBJ2-7; perhaps D is TRBD1 or TRBD2 (5 bases each). Germline CDR1 and CDR2: KGHSH and LQKENI. This CDR3 contains 14 residues. V was pared by 4 bases and J by 3 bases, with 13 bases between. The CDR3 protein is CASSRLSTDYEQYF. The DNA of the CDR3 is TGTGCCAGCTCACGACTATCGACAGACTACGAGCAGTACTTC.

The chain combines TRBV6-1 with TRBJ2-1; 7 positions match TRBD1. V shed 2 bases and J 8 bases; nucleotides not matched to a gene: 12. This CDR3 contains 16 residues. Germline CDR1 is MNHNS and CDR2 is SASEGT. CDR3 nucleotide sequence: TGTGCCAGCAGTGAATTGGCAGGGGGTACGTGGGATGAGCAGTTCTTC. Amino acid sequence: CASSELAGGTWDEQFF.

The chain employs TRBV6-6 and TRBJ1-5, with 8 bases lining up with TRBD1. Unmatched junction bases numbered 4, after V lost 5 bases and J lost 7 bases. Germline CDR1 is MNHNY and CDR2 is SVGAGI (reference sequence). The CDR3 runs to 13 residues. Here the CDR3 reads CASSGGQVQPQHF. CDR3 bases: TGTGCCAGCAGTGGGGGACAGGTCCAGCCCCAGCATTTT.

This clonotype has a handful of counts. The rearrangement uses TRBV30 and TRBJ1-2; 9 positions agree with TRBD1. CDR3 length equals 12 residues. Germline CDR1 is GTSNPN and CDR2 is SVGIG (reference sequence). After removal of 7 bases from V and 5 bases from J, the junction contained 5 bases not matched to a gene. For the CDR3, the DNA is TGTGCCTTACAGGGGGCGTCATATGGCTACACCTTC. Protein: CALQGASYGYTF.

This chain's CDR3 is CASSWGPGANVLTF. In DNA form, the CDR3 reads TGTGCCAGCAGTTGGGGGCCTGGGGCCAACGTCCTGACTTTC. The chain uses TRBV12-3 or TRBV12-4 and TRBJ2-6; maybe TRBD1 (6 bases). Trimming took off 4 bases at V and 2 bases at J, with 6 bases between the two ends. The CDR3 has 14 amino acids.

The V gene is TRBV24-1, the J gene TRBJ2-5; TRBD1 is a possible D gene (8 bases). The germline gives CDR1 KGHDR, CDR2 SFDVKD. The V end lost 3 bases, the J end lost 1 base, and 23 bases lay between the germline ends. This CDR3 is 19 amino acids long. This CDR3 is CATSDVRTGLSGGQETQYF. CDR3 in DNA: TGTGCCACCAGTGATGTGCGGACAGGGTTGTCGGGGGGCCAAGAGACCCAGTACTTC.

The CDR3 loop reads CASSEAHVSTDTQYF. CDR3 sequence (DNA): TGTGCCAGCAGTGAAGCGCACGTCTCCACAGATACGCAGTATTTT. The gene calls are TRBV2 and TRBJ2-3; D call uncertain. The germline gives CDR1 SNHLY, CDR2 FYNNEI. Trimming removed 0 bases from V and 2 bases from J, with 9 bases in between. CDR3 length: 15 residues.

V is TRBV30 and J is TRBJ2-5; no clear D gene. CDR3 length equals 14 residues. The germline V gene encodes CDR1 GTSNPN and CDR2 SVGIG (reference sequence). V gave up 1 base and J gave up 5 bases, with 14 bases separating them. The CDR3 sequence is CAWSDPPERETQYF. In nucleotides, the CDR3 is TGTGCCTGGAGTGATCCGCCGGAACGGGAGACCCAGTACTTC. The entire variable domain, with the rest obtained from reference TRBV30 and TRBJ2-5, is as follows: SQTIHQWPATLVQPVGSPLSLECTVEGTSNPNLYWYRQAAGRGLQLLFYSVGIGQISSEVPQNLSASRPQDRQFILSSKKLLLSDSGFYLCAWSDPPERETQYFGPGTRLLVL.

The CDR3 protein is CASSLGGQGVTQYF. CDR3 bases: TGTGCCAGCAGCTTAGGGGGACAGGGGGTTACGCAGTATTTT. V and J are TRBV5-6 and TRBJ2-3, with 11 nucleotides matching TRBD1. Trimming at V came to 2 bases and at J to 8 bases, leaving 4 bases not matched to a gene. CDR1 and CDR2 from the germline V gene are SGHDT and YYEEEE. The CDR3 sequence is 14 residues long. The variable domain in full, with the rest retrieved from reference TRBV5-6 and TRBJ2-3, is DAGVTQSPTHLIKTRGQQVTLRCSPKSGHDTVSWYQQALGQGPQFIFQYYEEEERQRGNFPDRFSGHQFPNYSSELNVNALLLGDSALYLCASSLGGQGVTQYFGPGTRLTVL.

This chain uses TRBV29-1 with TRBJ2-1; 8 nucleotides line up with TRBD1. Trimming at V came to 6 bases and at J to 4 bases, leaving 8 bases not matched to a gene. Looked up from germline, CDR1 is SQVTM and CDR2 is ANQGSEA. The CDR3 runs to 14 residues. The CDR3 DNA reads TGCAGCGTGGATAACAGGGGGTCGTACAATGAGCAGTTCTTC. Translating gives CSVDNRGSYNEQFF.

The gene calls are TRBV30 and TRBJ2-1; 8 bases map to TRBD1. Trimming took 2 bases from V and 4 from J; bases not matched to a gene: 4. The CDR3 extends over 14 amino acids. Germline loops: CDR1 GTSNPN, CDR2 SVGIG (reference sequence). This CDR3 is CAWSPGQEYNEQFF. CDR3 DNA sequence: TGTGCCTGGAGTCCGGGACAGGAGTACAATGAGCAGTTCTTC. The full variable domain, its missing parts supplied by reference TRBV30 and TRBJ2-1, is SQTIHQWPATLVQPVGSPLSLECTVEGTSNPNLYWYRQAAGRGLQLLFYSVGIGQISSEVPQNLSASRPQDRQFILSSKKLLLSDSGFYLCAWSPGQEYNEQFFGPGTRLTVL.

The chain employs TRBV3-1 and TRBJ2-7, with 10 bases that match TRBD2. CDR1 and CDR2 from the germline V gene are LGHDT and YNNKEL (reference sequence). V was clipped by 3 bases and J by 4 bases; unmatched bases: 9. The CDR3 runs 16 residues. The CDR3 is CASSHGSGRAQYEQYF. In DNA, the CDR3 is TGTGCCAGCAGCCATGGCAGCGGGAGGGCCCAATACGAGCAGTACTTC.

The chain is built from TRBV6-1 and TRBJ2-6; weak D call: TRBD2 (5 bases). Germline lookup yields CDR1 MNHNS and CDR2 SASEGT. With 6 bases removed from V and 1 base from J, the gap between germline ends came to 13 bases. CDR3 length equals 16 residues. CDR3 sequence reads: CASRPPGESGANVLTF. The CDR3 bases are TGTGCCAGCAGACCGCCCGGGGAGTCTGGGGCCAACGTCCTGACTTTC.

This chain links TRBV20-1 with TRBJ2-3, with 10 bases matching TRBD2. Per the germline V gene, CDR1 is DFQATT and CDR2 is SNEGSKA (reference sequence). CDR3 size: 16 residues. V was pared by 4 bases and J by 0 bases, with 7 bases of the junction left unmatched. This chain's CDR3 is CSAMTGSGRSTDTQYF. CDR3 nucleotide sequence: TGCAGTGCTATGACGGGTAGCGGGAGGAGCACAGATACGCAGTATTTT.

V gene TRBV28 combines with J gene TRBJ2-3; 8 bases map to TRBD1. This CDR3 has 16 residues. The junction had 13 bases not matched to a gene; V was cut back by 8 bases and J by 3 bases. Germline-derived CDR1 and CDR2 are MDHEN and SYDVKM. The CDR3 sequence is CASGASGGGWTDTQYF. In nucleotides, the CDR3 is TGTGCCAGCGGAGCCTCAGGGGGCGGATGGACAGATACGCAGTATTTT.

The J gene is TRBJ2-1, the V gene TRBV19; the D gene is possibly TRBD1 (6 bases). The CDR3 has 18 residues. Germline assignment: CDR1 LNHDA and CDR2 SQIVND (reference sequence). Trimming cost V 4 bases and J 2 bases, with 21 bases left between them. DNA of the CDR3: TGTGCCAGTAGTACGCACTCCAAACAGGGAGTCCCCTACAATGAGCAGTTCTTC. Its protein is CASSTHSKQGVPYNEQFF.

The J gene is TRBJ1-6, the V gene TRBV14, with 9 bases aligning to TRBD1. The CDR3 loop spans 15 amino acids. CDR1 and CDR2 from the germline V gene are SGHDN and FVKESK. Trimming cost V 6 bases and J 9 bases; bases outside gene matches: 9. The CDR3 DNA reads TGTGCCAGCAGACCCACCGGGACAGGGCTTTCACCCCTCCACTTT. Protein sequence: CASRPTGTGLSPLHF. Looking up the rest from reference TRBV14 and TRBJ1-6 gives the full variable domain: EAGVTQFPSHSVIEKGQTVTLRCDPISGHDNLYWYRRVMGKEIKFLLHFVKESKQDESGMPNNRFLAERTGGTYSTLKVQPAELEDSGVYFCASRPTGTGLSPLHFGNGTRLTVT.

V and J are TRBV6-1 and TRBJ2-5; 8 bases match TRBD1. There are 15 residues in the CDR3. V trimming: 4 bases; J trimming: 1 base; junction bases outside the gene matches: 5. CDR1 and CDR2 (germline): MNHNS, SASEGT. The CDR3: CASSVGTGRQETQYF. The CDR3 region has the DNA TGTGCCAGCAGTGTAGGGACAGGACGCCAAGAGACCCAGTACTTC.

The J gene is TRBJ2-3, the V gene TRBV7-9, with 8 bases fitting TRBD1. The CDR3 sequence is 16 residues long. With V trimmed by 5 bases and J by 0 bases, 7 bases remained unmatched. CDR1 is SEHNR, CDR2 FQNEAQ, per germline (reference sequence). In DNA, the CDR3 is TGTGCCAGCAGCACTTGGACAGGGCTGAGCACAGATACGCAGTATTTT. Protein: CASSTWTGLSTDTQYF.

The chain joins TRBV19 to TRBJ2-2; D ambiguous. The CDR3 consists of 15 residues. V was clipped by 7 bases and J by 0 bases, with 12 bases between them. The germline gives CDR1 LNHDA, CDR2 SQIVND (reference sequence). This CDR3 reads CASKEWATNTGELFF. The DNA of the CDR3 is TGTGCCAGTAAGGAATGGGCCACGAACACCGGGGAGCTGTTTTTT.

The chain carries TRBV5-6 and TRBJ1-3; tentatively, D is TRBD1 (6 bases). The CDR3 is made up of 15 amino acids. Germline assignment: CDR1 SGHDT and CDR2 YYEEEE. V dropped 4 bases and J dropped 2 bases, with 13 bases sitting between them. The CDR3 protein is CASSNDRGAGNTIYF. DNA of the CDR3: TGTGCCAGCAGCAATGATAGGGGGGCTGGAAACACCATATATTTT.

The rearrangement joins TRBV7-9 to TRBJ2-7, with 11 bases aligning to TRBD2. Germline CDR1 SEHNR, CDR2 FQNEAQ (reference sequence). V was clipped by 4 bases and J by 5 bases; unmatched bases: 7. The CDR3 is 15 amino acids. The CDR3, as DNA: TGTGCCAGCAGCTACCCTAGCGGGAGGCATAACGAGCAGTACTTC. Protein sequence: CASSYPSGRHNEQYF.

CDR3 amino acids: CASTWNAYNQPQHF. DNA of the CDR3: TGTGCCAGCACCTGGAATGCGTACAATCAGCCCCAGCATTTT. The rearrangement uses TRBV6-2 or TRBV6-3 and TRBJ1-5; D unclear. Germline CDR1 and CDR2: MNHEY and SVGEGT. The V end lost 7 bases, the J end lost 3 bases, and 13 bases lay between the germline ends. The CDR3 has 14 amino acids.

The V and J genes are TRBV20-1 and TRBJ2-7; D may be TRBD1 (5 bases). The V end lost 0 bases, the J end lost 7 bases, and 13 bases lay between the germline ends. CDR3 size: 13 residues. The germline V gene has CDR1 DFQATT and CDR2 SNEGSKA (reference sequence). CDR3 nucleotide sequence: TGCAGTGCTAGAGATCCCAGGGCGAGGGAGCAGTACTTC. Amino acid sequence: CSARDPRAREQYF.